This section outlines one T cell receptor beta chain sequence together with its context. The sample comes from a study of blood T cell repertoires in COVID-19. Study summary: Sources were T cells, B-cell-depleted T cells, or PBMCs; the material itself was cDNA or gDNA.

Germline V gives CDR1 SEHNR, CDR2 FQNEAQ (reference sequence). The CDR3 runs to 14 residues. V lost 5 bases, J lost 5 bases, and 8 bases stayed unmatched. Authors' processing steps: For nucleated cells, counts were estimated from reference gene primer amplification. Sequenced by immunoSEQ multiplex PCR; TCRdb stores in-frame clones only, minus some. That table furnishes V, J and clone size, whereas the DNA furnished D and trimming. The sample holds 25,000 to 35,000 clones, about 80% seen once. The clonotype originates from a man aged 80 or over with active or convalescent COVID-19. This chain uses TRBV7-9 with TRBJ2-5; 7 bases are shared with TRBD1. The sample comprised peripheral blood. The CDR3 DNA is TGTGCCAGCAGCGGTACAACAGGGGACGAGACCCAGTACTTC. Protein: CASSGTTGDETQYF.